The 20 T cell receptor beta chains below come from one sample, sequenced in a study of T cell repertoires in cytomegalovirus infection. One entry per CDR3 protein, called by TCRdb with MiXCR from the reads. Of around 450,000 distinct CDR3 sequences listed, about 11% are singletons. The sample taken for sequencing was PBMCs. The origin of the receptors is a human donor in good health (CMV status not recorded). Some clones in this sample may be carry-over from other donors' samples.

This clonotype was found a few times. The rearrangement joins TRBV11-3 to TRBJ2-5, with a weak D call TRBD1 (5 bases). The germline V and J ends were trimmed by 5 bases and 5 bases, with 12 bases remaining between them. CDR3 length: 13 amino acids. CDR1 SGHNT and CDR2 YENEEA come from the germline V gene. This CDR3 reads CASSEPAGETQYF. Here the CDR3 DNA reads TGTGCCAGCAGCGAGCCGGCAGGGGAGACCCAGTACTTC.

Ten or more counts support this clonotype. The chain employs TRBV7-2 and TRBJ1-5; D remains unclear. The CDR3 consists of 13 residues. Germline CDR1 reads SGHTA; CDR2 reads FQGNSA. V dropped 5 bases and J dropped 3 bases, with 8 bases sitting between them. CDR3 residues: CASSQNLNQPQHF. DNA of the CDR3: TGTGCCAGCAGCCAAAATCTCAATCAGCCCCAGCATTTT. The entire variable domain, with the rest obtained from reference TRBV7-2 and TRBJ1-5, is as follows: GAGVSQSPSNKVTEKGKDVELRCDPISGHTALYWYRQSLGQGLEFLIYFQGNSAPDKSGLPSDRFSAERTGGSVSTLTIQRTQQEDSAVYLCASSQNLNQPQHFGDGTRLSIL.

The rearrangement uses TRBV2 and TRBJ2-1; 11 positions agree with TRBD1. The ends lost 7 bases at V and 4 bases at J; junction bases unmatched: 3. Germline V gives CDR1 SNHLY, CDR2 FYNNEI. The CDR3 has 14 amino acids. The CDR3 nucleotides are TGTGCCAGCAACGGACAGGGGGCATACAATGAGCAGTTCTTC. This encodes CASNGQGAYNEQFF.

This clonotype has a count of ten or more. The chain combines TRBV5-4 with TRBJ1-1; D unclear. The ends were cut back, 3 bases at V and 6 bases at J, with 15 bases in the middle. Germline V gene data show CDR1 as SGHNT and CDR2 as YYREEE (reference sequence). The CDR3 extends over 14 amino acids. This CDR3 reads CASSSEEIKAEAFF. In DNA form, the CDR3 reads TGTGCCAGCAGCTCCGAAGAGATTAAGGCTGAAGCTTTCTTT.

The chain recombines TRBV29-1 with TRBJ1-1; TRBD1 might be the D (5 bases). Germline CDR1 SQVTM, CDR2 ANQGSEA. V shed 6 bases and J shed 0 bases, with 23 bases lying between them. This CDR3 region has 17 residues. The CDR3 is CSVGGWQFSSMNTEAFF. CDR3 sequence (DNA): TGCAGCGTGGGGGGTTGGCAGTTTTCTTCCATGAACACTGAAGCTTTCTTT.

There are many counts of this clonotype. V usage is TRBV5-6 and J usage is TRBJ2-3, with D perhaps TRBD1 or TRBD2 (6 bases each). This CDR3 spans 17 amino acids. Germline CDR1 and CDR2: SGHDT and YYEEEE. V lost 4 bases to trimming and J lost 6 bases, with 24 bases between them. The CDR3: CASSPTRGPLPQDTQYF. CDR3 DNA sequence: TGTGCCAGCAGCCCGACTCGGGGGCCACTCCCACAGGATACGCAGTATTTT.

The table lists this clonotype with many counts. The chain joins TRBV28 to TRBJ1-1, with TRBD1 matching over 10 bases. Germline-derived CDR1 and CDR2 are MDHEN and SYDVKM. The CDR3 runs to 17 residues. With 1 base clipped from V and 0 bases from J, the junction kept 5 bases outside the gene matches. The CDR3 nucleotides read TGTGCCAGCAGTTTATTCGCTGGACAGGGGGTGAACACTGAAGCTTTCTTT. Its protein product is CASSLFAGQGVNTEAFF.

This clonotype was seen ten or more times. V is TRBV4-2 and J is TRBJ2-2; no firm D call. The CDR3 is 15 residues long. Germline V gives CDR1 LGHNA, CDR2 YNFKEQ. V lost 6 bases and J lost 0, with 11 bases in between. As DNA, the CDR3 is TGTGCCAGCAGTCGACTGGGCGCGAACACCGGGGAGCTGTTTTTT. Amino acid sequence: CASSRLGANTGELFF.

This clonotype has at least ten counts. J is TRBJ2-1 and V is TRBV20-1, with D possibly matching TRBD1 (6 bases). This CDR3 region has 13 residues. Germline V CDR1 and CDR2: DFQATT, SNEGSKA (reference sequence). With 6 bases removed from V and 10 bases from J, the gap between germline ends came to 19 bases. This CDR3 reads CSATQGREDEQFF. The CDR3 DNA follows: TGCAGTGCCACGCAGGGGAGAGAAGACGAGCAGTTCTTC.

This clonotype was seen repeatedly, ten times or more. The rearrangement joins TRBV7-3 to TRBJ1-2, with 7 bases that match TRBD1. The germline CDR1 and CDR2 sequences are SGHTA and FQGTGA. V shed 1 base, J shed 7 bases, and the junction held 6 bases outside the gene matches. The CDR3 consists of 14 residues. The CDR3 nucleotides are TGTGCCAGCAGCTTAAAGGAGGGGGCCGGTGGCTACACCTTC. Its translation is CASSLKEGAGGYTF.

This clonotype was seen at least ten times. The rearrangement links TRBV11-2 to TRBJ1-6; the D is unclear. Germline V gene lookup returns CDR1 SGHAT and CDR2 FQNNGV. The CDR3 length is 16 residues. Trimming cost V 4 bases and J 3 bases, with 13 bases left between them. This chain's CDR3 is CASSSLRGGYNSPLHF. The DNA of the CDR3 is TGTGCCAGCAGCTCCCTCCGGGGTGGCTATAATTCACCCCTCCACTTT. The full variable domain, its missing parts supplied by reference TRBV11-2 and TRBJ1-6, is EAGVAQSPRYKIIEKRQSVAFWCNPISGHATLYWYQQILGQGPKLLIQFQNNGVVDDSQLPKDRFSAERLKGVDSTLKIQPAKLEDSAVYLCASSSLRGGYNSPLHFGNGTRLTVT.

The chain has TRBV20-1 and TRBJ1-2; D is unresolved. Trimming took off 0 bases at V and 4 bases at J, with 18 bases between the two ends. This CDR3 comprises 16 residues. Germline CDR1 is DFQATT and CDR2 is SNEGSKA (reference sequence). DNA for the CDR3: TGCAGTGCTAGAGAGGCCCTTCAGACTGCTGTCTATGGCTACACCTTC. Translated: CSAREALQTAVYGYTF.

This chain uses TRBV29-1 with TRBJ2-3; 8 bases map to TRBD1. After removal of 7 bases from V and 2 bases from J, the junction contained 11 bases not matched to a gene. Looked up from germline, CDR1 is SQVTM and CDR2 is ANQGSEA. This CDR3 is 15 amino acids long. The CDR3 DNA is TGCAGCGCAGAGACAGGGGAGCCCATCACAGATACGCAGTATTTT. Protein product: CSAETGEPITDTQYF.

Ten or more counts support this clonotype. The rearrangement uses TRBV6-1 and TRBJ1-5; D possibly corresponds to TRBD1 (5 bases). This CDR3 is built from 16 residues. CDR1 is MNHNS and CDR2 is SASEGT in the germline V gene. The V end was cut by 4 bases, the J end by 0 bases, with 13 bases between. For the CDR3, the DNA is TGTGCCAGCAGTGTATGGGACGGTTATAGCAATCAGCCCCAGCATTTT. As protein: CASSVWDGYSNQPQHF.

In its sample, this clonotype was seen many times. The V and J genes are TRBV11-2 and TRBJ2-4, with TRBD2 matching 9 bases. From germline, CDR1 is SGHAT and CDR2 FQNNGV. With V trimmed by 1 base and J by 3 bases, 7 bases remained unmatched. CDR3 size: 17 residues. The CDR3 DNA reads as TGTGCCAGCAGCTTAGTCGCGGGAGGGCTCGACAAAAACATTCAGTACTTC. Translating gives CASSLVAGGLDKNIQYF.

In this sample, this clonotype turned up many times. This sequence joins TRBV7-9 and TRBJ1-5, with 7 bases identical to TRBD1. The V segment lost 3 bases and the J segment 0 bases; nucleotides outside the gene matches: 8. CDR1 and CDR2 (germline): SEHNR, FQNEAQ (reference sequence). The CDR3 length is 17 residues. The CDR3, as DNA: TGTGCCAGCAGCTTGGGTTACAGGGGCGATAGCAATCAGCCCCAGCATTTT. Protein: CASSLGYRGDSNQPQHF.

This clonotype was seen many times. The rearrangement joins TRBV14 to TRBJ2-1; TRBD2 matches 16 bases. Trimming removed 3 bases from V and 3 bases from J; junction bases left unmatched: 8. This CDR3 is 19 amino acids long. CDR1 and CDR2 (germline): SGHDN, FVKESK. The CDR3 region is CASSHLGTSGGGNYNEQFF. DNA for the CDR3: TGTGCCAGCAGCCACCTCGGGACTAGCGGGGGGGGAAACTACAATGAGCAGTTCTTC.

This clonotype was recorded at least ten times. The chain couples TRBV14 to TRBJ1-1; unclear D gene. The CDR3 length is 14 residues. Trimming took 3 bases from V and 1 from J, leaving 9 bases between them. In germline, CDR1 is SGHDN, CDR2 FVKESK. CDR3 sequence: CASSQRARNTEAFF. The CDR3 nucleotides are TGTGCCAGCAGCCAGAGGGCCCGGAACACTGAAGCTTTCTTT. Complete variable domain (other parts from reference TRBV14 and TRBJ1-1): EAGVTQFPSHSVIEKGQTVTLRCDPISGHDNLYWYRRVMGKEIKFLLHFVKESKQDESGMPNNRFLAERTGGTYSTLKVQPAELEDSGVYFCASSQRARNTEAFFGQGTRLTVV.

This clonotype has at least ten counts. V is TRBV2 and J is TRBJ2-7; tentative D call: TRBD1 (5 bases). This CDR3 has 12 residues. Germline V gives CDR1 SNHLY, CDR2 FYNNEI. Trimming took off 1 base at V and 6 bases at J, with 7 bases between the two ends. The CDR3 region has the DNA TGTGCCAGCAGTGAAGGGCAGGGCGAGCAGTACTTC. Its protein is CASSEGQGEQYF.

This clonotype has at least ten counts. The V and J genes are TRBV6-1 and TRBJ1-6; 8 positions agree with TRBD1. The V and J ends lost 7 bases and 13 bases, in that order; junction bases with no gene match: 3. Germline lookup yields CDR1 MNHNS and CDR2 SASEGT. The CDR3 has 11 residues. The CDR3 coding sequence is TGTGCCAGCAACGGACAGGGTCCCCTCCACTTT. It codes for CASNGQGPLHF.